This TCR beta chain comes out of a study of cytotoxic CD8 clonotypes in ibrutinib-treated CLL. Findings and limits, study-wide: At the start, clonality exceeded age-matched healthy donors and followed circulating CD8+ T-cell counts. Few clonotypes were public, and these shrank or held steady under treatment.

TCR beta libraries used about 1.8 micrograms of genomic DNA from cryopreserved PBMCs. A remark on this clone: The antigen remains unidentified.

Produced via immunoSEQ multiplex PCR; TCRdb's table is partial and in-frame only. The sample comprises 250,000 to 350,000 clones, around 76% of which are singletons, and approximately 5.6% rests with the top ten. Between the trimmed V and J ends, which lost 6 bases and 4 bases, there was a span of 13 bases. CDR3 length equals 13 residues. Germline CDR1 and CDR2: SNHLY and FYNNEI. This clonotype originated in a human donor with chronic lymphocytic leukemia. This specimen consisted of PBMCs, obtained at disease progression, from a patient treated with ibrutinib. J is TRBJ2-7 and V is TRBV2; D ambiguous. The CDR3 sequence: CASSRLLGYEQYF. The CDR3 region has the DNA TGTGCCAGCAGCCGTTTACTGGGGTACGAGCAGTACTTC.